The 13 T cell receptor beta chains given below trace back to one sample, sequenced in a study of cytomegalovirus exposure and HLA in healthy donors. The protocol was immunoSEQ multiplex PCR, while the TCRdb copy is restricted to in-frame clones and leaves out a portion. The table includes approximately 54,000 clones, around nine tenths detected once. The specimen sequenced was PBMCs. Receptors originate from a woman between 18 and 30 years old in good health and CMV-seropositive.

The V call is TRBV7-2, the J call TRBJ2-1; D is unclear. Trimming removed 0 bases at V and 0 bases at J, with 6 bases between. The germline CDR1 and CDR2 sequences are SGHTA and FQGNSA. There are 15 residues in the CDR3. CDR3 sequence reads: CASSLAAGSYNEQFF. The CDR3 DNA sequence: TGTGCCAGCAGCTTAGCTGCAGGCTCCTACAATGAGCAGTTCTTC.

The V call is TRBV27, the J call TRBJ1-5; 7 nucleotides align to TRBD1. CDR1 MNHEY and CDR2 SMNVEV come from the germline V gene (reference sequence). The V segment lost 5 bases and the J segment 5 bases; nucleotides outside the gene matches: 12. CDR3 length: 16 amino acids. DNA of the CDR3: TGTGCCAGCAGTCCAACGGGAGGGGGCGCTTATCAGCCCCAGCATTTT. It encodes CASSPTGGGAYQPQHF.

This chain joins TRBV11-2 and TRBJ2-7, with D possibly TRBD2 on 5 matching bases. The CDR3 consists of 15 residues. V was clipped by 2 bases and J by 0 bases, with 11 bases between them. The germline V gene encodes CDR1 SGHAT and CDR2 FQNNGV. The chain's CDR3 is CASSLRAGSSYEQYF. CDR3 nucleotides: TGTGCCAGCAGCTTACGAGCTGGGAGCTCCTACGAGCAGTACTTC.

The CDR3 DNA reads as TGTGCCAGTCGGCGGGGACAGGGGAACACCGGGGAGCTGTTTTTT. It codes for CASRRGQGNTGELFF. The J gene is TRBJ2-2, the V gene TRBV19, with TRBD1 matching 9 bases. This CDR3 spans 15 amino acids. Germline CDR1 is LNHDA and CDR2 is SQIVND (reference sequence). Losses at the gene ends were 8 bases for V and 1 base for J; bases not matched to a gene: 5.

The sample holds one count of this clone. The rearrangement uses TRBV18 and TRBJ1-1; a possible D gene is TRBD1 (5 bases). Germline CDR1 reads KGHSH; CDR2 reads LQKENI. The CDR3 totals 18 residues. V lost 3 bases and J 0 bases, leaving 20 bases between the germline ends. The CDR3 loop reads CASSPPNQDRHLNTEAFF. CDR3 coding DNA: TGTGCCAGCTCACCCCCAAACCAAGACAGACATCTGAACACTGAAGCTTTCTTT.

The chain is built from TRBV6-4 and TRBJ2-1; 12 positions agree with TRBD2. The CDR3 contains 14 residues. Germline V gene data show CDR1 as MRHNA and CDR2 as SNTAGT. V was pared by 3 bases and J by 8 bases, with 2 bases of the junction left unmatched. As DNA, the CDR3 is TGTGCCAGCAGTGAGGCTAGCGGGGGGGATGAGCAGTTCTTC. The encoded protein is CASSEASGGDEQFF.

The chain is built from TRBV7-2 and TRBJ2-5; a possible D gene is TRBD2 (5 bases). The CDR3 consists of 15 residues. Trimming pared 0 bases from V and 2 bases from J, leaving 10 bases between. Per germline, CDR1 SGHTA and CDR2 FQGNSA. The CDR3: CASSLAPGKQETQYF. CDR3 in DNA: TGTGCCAGCAGCTTAGCGCCGGGGAAACAAGAGACCCAGTACTTC.

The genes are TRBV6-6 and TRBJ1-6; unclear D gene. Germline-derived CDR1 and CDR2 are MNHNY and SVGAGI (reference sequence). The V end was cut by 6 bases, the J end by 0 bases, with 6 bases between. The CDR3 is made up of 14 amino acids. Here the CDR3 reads CASRRSSYNSPLHF. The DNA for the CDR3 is TGTGCCAGCAGAAGGAGCTCCTATAATTCACCCCTCCACTTT.

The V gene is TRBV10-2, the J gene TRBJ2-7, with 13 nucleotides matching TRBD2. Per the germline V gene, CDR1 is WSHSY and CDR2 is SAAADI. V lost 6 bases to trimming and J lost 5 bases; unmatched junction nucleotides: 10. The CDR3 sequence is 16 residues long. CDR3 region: CASSPMGLAGRNEQYF. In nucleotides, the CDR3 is TGCGCCAGCAGCCCCATGGGACTAGCGGGGCGGAACGAGCAGTACTTC.

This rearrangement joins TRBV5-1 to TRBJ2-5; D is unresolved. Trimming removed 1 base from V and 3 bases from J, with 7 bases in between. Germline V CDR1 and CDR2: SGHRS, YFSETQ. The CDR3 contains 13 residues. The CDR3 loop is CASSLIREETQYF. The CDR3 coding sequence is TGCGCCAGCAGCTTGATAAGAGAAGAGACCCAGTACTTC.

The CDR3 region is CASRLQGPRGAQHF. The CDR3 region has the DNA TGTGCCAGCCGCCTTCAAGGTCCGCGGGGGGCCCAGCATTTT. The chain has TRBV28 and TRBJ1-5, with D possibly matching TRBD1 (5 bases). This CDR3 is built from 14 residues. In germline, CDR1 is MDHEN, CDR2 SYDVKM. The V end lost 8 bases, the J end lost 11 bases, and 22 bases lay between the germline ends.

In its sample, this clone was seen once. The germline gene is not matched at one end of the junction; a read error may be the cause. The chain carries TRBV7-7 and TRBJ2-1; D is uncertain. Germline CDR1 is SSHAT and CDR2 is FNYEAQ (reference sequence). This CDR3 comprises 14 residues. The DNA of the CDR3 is TGTGCTAGCAGCTCGAGTTCCAACCACAATGAGCAGTTCTTC. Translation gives CASSSSSNHNEQFF.

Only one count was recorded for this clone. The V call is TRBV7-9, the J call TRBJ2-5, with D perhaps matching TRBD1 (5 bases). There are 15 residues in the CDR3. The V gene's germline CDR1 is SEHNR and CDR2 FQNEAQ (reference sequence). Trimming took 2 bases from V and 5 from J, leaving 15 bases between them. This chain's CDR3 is CASSLKGRAGETQYF. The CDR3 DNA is TGTGCCAGCAGCTTAAAGGGCAGGGCTGGCGAGACCCAGTACTTC.